These T cell receptor beta chains were read from a single sample in a study of blood T cell repertoires in COVID-19. Method: immunoSEQ multiplex PCR; TCRdb's copy keeps in-frame clones and lacks some. The table records under 150,000 clones, approximately 83% of them present only once. Sample: peripheral blood. These receptors all stem from a man in his forties or fifties with active or convalescent COVID-19. Both conserved end residues are part of each CDR3. The D gene is left open where the match is weak. A clone size is listed for some rows: how often the clone was seen (once, few, many), or a class if it is expanded.

D gene	V gene	clone size	J gene	CDR3 protein	CDR3 DNA
TRBD1	TRBV13	.	TRBJ1-6	CASSPLTGGKSPLHF	TGTGCCAGCAGCCCGTTAACAGGGGGCAAATCACCCCTCCACTTT
.	TRBV6-6	.	TRBJ2-7	CASSQHGANYEQYF	TGTGCCAGCAGCCAGCATGGGGCCAACTACGAGCAGTACTTC
.	TRBV19	.	TRBJ2-6	CASTQGTNVLTF	TGTGCCAGTACCCAGGGAACTAACGTCCTGACTTTC
TRBD1	TRBV6-5	.	TRBJ2-1	CASSSGTVNNEQFF	TGTGCCAGCAGCTCCGGGACAGTGAACAATGAGCAGTTCTTC
TRBD1	TRBV27	.	TRBJ1-5	CATRRTGHNQPQHF	TGTGCCACCCGAAGGACAGGGCACAATCAGCCCCAGCATTTT
TRBD1	TRBV11-1	.	TRBJ2-3	CASSEGTARTDTQYF	TGTGCCAGCAGCGAAGGGACAGCCCGCACAGATACGCAGTATTTT
.	TRBV10-3	.	TRBJ1-1	CAISESRTLNTEAFF	TGTGCCATCAGTGAGTCAAGGACTCTGAACACTGAAGCTTTCTTT
TRBD1	TRBV28	once	TRBJ1-5	CASRPGGAGQPQHF	TGTGCCAGCAGACCAGGGGGCGCGGGCCAGCCCCAGCATTTT
.	TRBV2	.	TRBJ2-3	CASHQGYTDTQYF	TGTGCGTCCCACCAGGGGTACACAGATACGCAGTATTTT
.	TRBV3-1/TRBV3-2	few	TRBJ2-7	CASSQTVAYEQYF	TGTGCCAGCAGCCAGACTGTAGCCTACGAGCAGTACTTC
.	TRBV5-1	.	TRBJ2-1	CASRSQELYNEQFF	TGCGCCAGCAGATCCCAAGAACTCTACAATGAGCAGTTCTTC
TRBD1	TRBV3-1/TRBV3-2	.	TRBJ1-4	CASSLRGQGTNEKLFF	TGTGCCAGCAGCCTGCGAGGACAGGGCACTAATGAAAAACTGTTTTTT
TRBD2	TRBV2	.	TRBJ2-1	CASSGAGGYNEQFF	TGTGCCAGCAGTGGAGCGGGGGGTTACAATGAGCAGTTCTTC
TRBD2	TRBV5-1	.	TRBJ2-5	CASSSIAGLGETQYF	TGCGCCAGCAGCTCCATAGCGGGGTTGGGGGAGACCCAGTACTTC
TRBD2	TRBV24-1	.	TRBJ2-1	CATSDASGGSYNEQFF	TGTGCCACCAGTGATGCTAGCGGGGGGTCCTACAATGAGCAGTTCTTC
.	TRBV7-2	.	TRBJ1-4	CASSLDPGMSEKLFF	TGTGCCAGCAGCTTAGATCCAGGGATGAGTGAAAAACTGTTTTTT
TRBD1	TRBV5-6	.	TRBJ2-1	CASSPTTGFNEQFF	TGTGCCAGCAGCCCTACGACAGGGTTCAATGAGCAGTTCTTC
.	TRBV3-1/TRBV3-2	.	TRBJ2-3	CASSQPQGTDTQYF	TGTGCCAGCAGCCAACCCCAGGGGACAGATACGCAGTATTTT
TRBD1	TRBV9	.	TRBJ2-7	CASSVGQGGGYEQYF	TGTGCCAGCAGCGTAGGACAAGGGGGCGGGTACGAGCAGTACTTC
TRBD2	TRBV19	.	TRBJ2-7	CASRRSGGPHEQYF	TGTGCCAGTAGGCGGAGCGGGGGGCCCCACGAGCAGTACTTC
TRBD2	TRBV2	few	TRBJ2-4	CASSVSGGAKNIQYF	TGTGCCAGCAGTGTTAGCGGGGGGGCCAAAAACATTCAGTACTTC
.	TRBV7-2	few	TRBJ2-2	CASPRSPPNTGELFF	TGTGCCAGCCCGCGAAGCCCCCCGAACACCGGGGAGCTGTTTTTT
.	TRBV9	.	TRBJ2-3	CASSGHVSSTDTQYF	TGTGCCAGCAGCGGACACGTTTCTAGCACAGATACGCAGTATTTT
TRBD2	TRBV3-1/TRBV3-2	once	TRBJ2-5	CASSPRGLAGETQYF	TGTGCCAGCAGCCCTCGGGGACTAGCGGGGGAGACCCAGTACTTC
.	TRBV19	.	TRBJ2-5	CASSSGGIVQETQYF	TGTGCCAGTAGTTCGGGGGGCATCGTTCAAGAGACCCAGTACTTC
TRBD1	TRBV5-1	.	TRBJ1-5	CASSWDSPNQPQHF	TGCGCCAGCAGCTGGGACAGTCCGAACCAGCCCCAGCATTTT
.	TRBV19	once	TRBJ1-1	CASSLKRGRNTEAFF	TGTGCCAGTAGTCTTAAGCGGGGCCGCAACACTGAAGCTTTCTTT
TRBD1	TRBV7-9	.	TRBJ1-5	CASTGTGDQPQHF	TGTGCCAGCACCGGTACAGGGGATCAGCCCCAGCATTTT
.	TRBV27	.	TRBJ1-6	CASSPGFSPLHF	TGTGCCAGCAGTCCCGGTTTTTCACCCCTCCACTTT
TRBD2	TRBV6-6	.	TRBJ2-1	CASSDAGGSYNEQFF	TGTGCCAGCAGTGACGCGGGGGGCTCCTACAATGAGCAGTTCTTC
TRBD2	TRBV7-2	once	TRBJ2-7	CASRPGSGGSHYEQYF	TGTGCCAGCAGACCGGGTAGCGGGGGGTCCCACTACGAGCAGTACTTC
.	TRBV19	.	TRBJ1-2	CASSLGRHSSYGYTF	TGTGCCAGTAGCCTGGGCAGGCATTCTTCCTATGGCTACACCTTC